This TCR beta chain was sequenced in a study of response to subunit inactivated influenza vaccine. Notes on this clonotype: Its antigen is undetermined.

Study-wide points: The authors proposed limited new T cell recruitment per seasonal influenza vaccination.

TCRdb fed the RT-PCR reads into MiXCR, producing one record per CDR3 protein. In the table there are just over 300,000 distinct CDR3 sequences, less than 25% of which are singletons. This receptor was identified in a man between 50 and 75 years old who received an inactivated influenza vaccine. Source: PBMCs from blood, taken about 20 months after vaccination.

The CDR3 loop reads CASSRAINTEAFF. The DNA of the CDR3 is TGTGCCAGCAGCCGCGCCATCAACACTGAAGCTTTCTTT. V gene TRBV12-3 or TRBV12-4 combines with J gene TRBJ1-1, with unresolved D. This CDR3 comprises 13 residues. Trimming left V 6 bases short and J 2 bases short, with 10 bases between.